This T cell receptor (beta chain) was profiled in a study of graft-versus-host responses after intestinal transplantation. Looking at the study overall: Following induction with anti-thymocyte globulin, all recipients were given tacrolimus and steroids for three to four years. Study-wide findings and caveats: There were GvH clones found in recipient marrow, and some of them appeared first in ileum or blood.

Data came from immunoSEQ multiplex PCR; TCRdb stores just in-frame clones and leaves some out. Found here are approximately 74,000 clones, 80% to 95% of them singletons; the top ten hold roughly 0.7%. A remark on this clone: Its antigen is unknown.

This CDR3 has 14 residues. CDR1 is MNHEY and CDR2 is SVGAGI in the germline V gene. The V segment lost 4 bases and the J segment 7 bases; nucleotides outside the gene matches: 5. The sequence was obtained from a human patient who received an intestinal transplant, so some T cells may come from the graft donor. Sample: PBMCs, taken 98 days after intestinal transplantation. This rearrangement joins TRBV6-5 to TRBJ2-1; 9 nucleotides agree with TRBD2. The CDR3 protein is CASSSSGRWNEQFF. CDR3 in DNA: TGTGCCAGCAGTTCCAGCGGGAGGTGGAATGAGCAGTTCTTC.